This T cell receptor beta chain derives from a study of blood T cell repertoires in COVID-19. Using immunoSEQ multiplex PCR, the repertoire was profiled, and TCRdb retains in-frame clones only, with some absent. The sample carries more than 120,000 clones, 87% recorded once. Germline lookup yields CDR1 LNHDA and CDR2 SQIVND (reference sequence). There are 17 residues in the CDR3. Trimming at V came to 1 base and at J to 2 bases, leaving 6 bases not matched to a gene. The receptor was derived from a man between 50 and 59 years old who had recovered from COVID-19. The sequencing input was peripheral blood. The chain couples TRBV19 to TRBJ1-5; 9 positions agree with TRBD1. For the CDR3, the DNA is TGTGCCAGTAGTATAGCGGGACAGGGTTTTGGCAATCAGCCCCAGCATTTT. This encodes CASSIAGQGFGNQPQHF.